The clone carrying this T cell receptor (beta chain) was detected many times. The sample belongs to a study of T-cell reconstitution after alpha-beta-depleted transplantation in children. Unique molecular identifiers tagged the TCRbeta library. A single record per CDR3 protein comes from TCRdb applying MiXCR to the PCR reads. The sample yields 230,000 or so distinct CDR3 sequences, 12% seen once. The germline CDR1 and CDR2 sequences are DFQATT and SNEGSKA (reference sequence). CDR3 length: 13 residues. The junction had 8 bases not matched to a gene; V was cut back by 6 bases and J by 6 bases. The chain has TRBV20-1 and TRBJ2-7, with 10 bases lining up with TRBD2. This material consisted of PBMCs from the stem cell graft donor, taken from the stem cell graft. This TCR was sampled from a human donor who donated a stem cell graft to a child with acute lymphoblastic leukemia. CDR3 bases: TGCAGTGCCAACCCGGGACTAGCGCGCGAGCAGTACTTC. Its protein product is CSANPGLAREQYF.